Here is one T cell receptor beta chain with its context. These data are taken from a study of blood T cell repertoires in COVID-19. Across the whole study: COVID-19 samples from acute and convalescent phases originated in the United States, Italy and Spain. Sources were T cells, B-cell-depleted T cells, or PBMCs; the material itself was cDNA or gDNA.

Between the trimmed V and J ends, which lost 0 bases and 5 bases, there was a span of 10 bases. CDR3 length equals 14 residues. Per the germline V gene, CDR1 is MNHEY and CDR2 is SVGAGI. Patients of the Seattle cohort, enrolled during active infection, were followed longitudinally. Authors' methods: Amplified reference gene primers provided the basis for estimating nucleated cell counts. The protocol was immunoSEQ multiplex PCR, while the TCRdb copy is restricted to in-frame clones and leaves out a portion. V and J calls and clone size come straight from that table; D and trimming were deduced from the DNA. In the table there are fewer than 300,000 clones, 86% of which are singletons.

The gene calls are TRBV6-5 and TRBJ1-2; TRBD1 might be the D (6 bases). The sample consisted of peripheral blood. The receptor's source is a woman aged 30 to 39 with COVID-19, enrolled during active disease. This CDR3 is CASSYSVRGYGYTF. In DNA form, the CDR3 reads TGTGCCAGCAGTTACTCGGTCAGGGGATATGGCTACACCTTC.